The T cell receptor (beta chain) described here comes from a study of OX40 agonist ivuxolimab in advanced cancers. Study-level background: Dose-escalation patients' cancers were hepatocellular carcinoma, melanoma, renal cell or head and neck cancer. Age averaged around 54 years (range roughly 23 to 79), and about 86% were male.

The assay was immunoSEQ multiplex PCR, and TCRdb's table has in-frame clones only and misses some. The sample contains around 62,000 clones, roughly 80% of which appear only once. Points from the study as a whole: The 0.1-3.0 mg/kg partial responders had among the lowest clonal expansion.

This CDR3 is built from 14 residues. The germline V gene has CDR1 MNHEY and CDR2 SVGAGI. The V segment lost 4 bases and the J segment 7 bases; nucleotides outside the gene matches: 7. Worth noting for this clone: Its antigen remains unidentified.

The gene calls are TRBV6-5 and TRBJ1-2, with 9 bases matching TRBD1. The specimen was CD4+ or CD8+ T cells sorted from blood, collected in a trial of the OX40 agonist ivuxolimab. The TCR comes from an adult with an advanced solid tumor such as melanoma, head and neck, liver or kidney cancer. The CDR3 spells CASSSGQGIGGYTF. As DNA, the CDR3 is TGTGCCAGCAGTTCGGGACAGGGTATTGGTGGCTACACCTTC.